This T cell receptor beta chain derives from a study of T cell repertoires and HLA-DP antigens. Study context: One alloantigen had around ten groove amino acid differences from self, the other one.

With regard to this clone: The antigen remains undetermined.

Whole-study results and caveats: Average cumulative frequency of previously undetected clones was approximately 34% against one allele and more than 50% against the other.

The PCR primers covered 54 TRBV and 13 TRBJ segments. TCRdb keeps only in-frame clones here, not all; method: immunoSEQ multiplex PCR. This table holds about 89,000 clones, around nine tenths found once. Between the trimmed V and J ends, which lost 3 bases and 7 bases, there was a span of 10 bases. Germline V gene data show CDR1 as SGHTA and CDR2 as FQGNSA. The CDR3 is 13 residues long. Untouched CD4+ T cells were bead-isolated from PBMC at roughly 98% purity. The sequenced material came from CD4+ T cells from PBMCs. The chain recombines TRBV7-2 with TRBJ1-5; D uncertain. The receptor was isolated from a man in his fifties in good health and CMV-seronegative. The CDR3 DNA sequence: TGTGCCAGCAGCTTCTTAGTCGACCAGCCCCAGCATTTT. Encoded protein: CASSFLVDQPQHF.